A single T cell receptor beta chain is shown here with its context. Unmatched junction bases numbered 8, after V lost 10 bases and J lost 1 base. Germline V gives CDR1 SGHTA, CDR2 FQGNSA. This CDR3 is built from 14 residues. The data stem from a study of blood T cell repertoires in COVID-19. As for the study in general: There were acute and convalescent COVID-19 samples, and they came from the United States, Italy and Spain.

Under the authors' procedure: Amplified reference gene primers provided the basis for estimating nucleated cell counts. Profiling relied on immunoSEQ multiplex PCR, and the TCRdb table lists in-frame clones only, not all of them. D and trimming were read from the DNA, whereas the V and J calls and clone size are those reported in that table. The repertoire holds just over 650,000 clones, with 75% to 90% as singletons. The TCR was taken from a woman under 30 with acute or convalescent COVID-19. Sequenced input: peripheral blood. This chain joins TRBV7-2 and TRBJ1-1, with 8 bases identical to TRBD1. CDR3 DNA: TGTGCCACCTCGACAGGGGTGGGGAACACTGAAGCTTTCTTT. Translation gives CATSTGVGNTEAFF. The variable domain in full, completed from reference TRBV7-2 and TRBJ1-1, reads GAGVSQSPSNKVTEKGKDVELRCDPISGHTALYWYRQSLGQGLEFLIYFQGNSAPDKSGLPSDRFSAERTGGSVSTLTIQRTQQEDSAVYLCATSTGVGNTEAFFGQGTRLTVV.